This TCR beta chain came from a study of T cells in Graves' hyperthyroidism and ophthalmopathy. In this sample, this clonotype turned up a few times. Its antigen is unidentified. Diagnoses were made from clinical symptoms, serum measures (thyroxine and TRAb), thyroid ultrasound and orbital computed tomography. The CDR3 totals 13 residues. The germline gives CDR1 SQVTM, CDR2 ANQGSEA. The V gene lost 7 bases and the J gene lost 0 bases, with 12 bases spanning the gap. General observations from the study: Most thyroid clonotypes expanded above 0.001 were also detected in blood.

Amplified TCR beta CDR3 regions came from RNA transcripts. The HTBI set primed first-round TCR CDR3 RT-PCR. TCRdb ran MiXCR on the multiplex PCR reads and lists one entry per CDR3 protein. The sample yields roughly 96,000 distinct CDR3 sequences, roughly half seen once. Sample: blood. The V gene is TRBV29-1, the J gene TRBJ1-1; unclear D gene. The TCR sequence derives from a woman between 40 and 55 years old with Graves' hyperthyroidism. The CDR3 region has the DNA TGCAGCGCCAGGACGGGTTTGAACACTGAAGCTTTCTTT. It codes for CSARTGLNTEAFF.